These 30 T cell receptor beta chains were all obtained from the same sample, sequenced in a study of blood T cell repertoires in COVID-19. Clones were read by immunoSEQ multiplex PCR, and TCRdb kept only the in-frame ones, dropping some. The top ten clones hold 6% to 8% of a sample with about 350,000 clones, about nine tenths of them seen once. The material sequenced was peripheral blood. The receptors stem from a woman aged 70 to 79 with COVID-19, enrolled during active disease.

The chain has TRBV2 and TRBJ1-2; tentatively, D is TRBD1 (5 bases). The germline V gene has CDR1 SNHLY and CDR2 FYNNEI. The CDR3 loop spans 14 amino acids. V lost 10 bases and J lost 2, with 17 bases in between. CDR3 region: CATREGEWNYGYTF. CDR3 in DNA: TGTGCCACCAGAGAAGGGGAGTGGAACTATGGCTACACCTTC.

The rearrangement links TRBV3-1 (or the pseudogene TRBV3-2) to TRBJ1-4; tentative D call: TRBD1 (5 bases). Trimming took 1 base from V and 7 from J, leaving 7 bases between them. The CDR3 spans 13 residues. CDR1 and CDR2 (germline): LGHDT, YNNKEL (reference sequence). In DNA, the CDR3 is TGTGCCAGCAGCCAAGGGAGGGGTGAAAAACTGTTTTTT. It specifies CASSQGRGEKLFF.

Details on this clone: Other nucleotide sequences from this sample produce the same CDR3. The chain has TRBV19 and TRBJ1-1; 10 positions match TRBD1. Trimming cost V 8 bases and J 5 bases; bases outside gene matches: 2. The CDR3 contains 12 residues. The germline V gene has CDR1 LNHDA and CDR2 SQIVND (reference sequence). CDR3 sequence reads: CASRTGGTEAFF. DNA for the CDR3: TGTGCCAGTCGGACAGGGGGGACTGAAGCTTTCTTT.

The genes are TRBV5-6 and TRBJ1-5; the match to TRBD1 covers 9 bases. This CDR3 contains 15 residues. The V segment lost 3 bases and the J segment 4 bases; nucleotides outside the gene matches: 5. CDR1 SGHDT and CDR2 YYEEEE come from the germline V gene. CDR3 coding DNA: TGTGCCAGCAGCTCAATTGGGACAGGGAATCAGCCCCAGCATTTT. This encodes CASSSIGTGNQPQHF.

This chain uses TRBV6-4 with TRBJ1-5; D gene ambiguous. Germline V gives CDR1 MRHNA, CDR2 SNTAGT. Trimming cost V 4 bases and J 0 bases, with 4 bases left between them. CDR3 size: 13 residues. The CDR3 spells CASSVGSNQPQHF. CDR3 DNA: TGTGCCAGCAGTGTCGGTAGCAATCAGCCCCAGCATTTT.

This rearrangement joins TRBV5-4 to TRBJ1-4, with D tentatively TRBD1 (6 bases). With 0 bases removed from V and 5 bases from J, the gap between germline ends came to 11 bases. The CDR3 is made up of 15 amino acids. The germline V gene has CDR1 SGHNT and CDR2 YYREEE (reference sequence). CDR3 DNA sequence: TGTGCCAGCAGCTTGGGCAAGGGGGAGAATGAAAAACTGTTTTTT. This encodes CASSLGKGENEKLFF.

This clone was recorded only once. The chain employs TRBV5-1 and TRBJ1-1; the match to TRBD1 covers 9 bases. With V trimmed by 4 bases and J by 3 bases, 7 bases remained unmatched. Per the germline V gene, CDR1 is SGHRS and CDR2 is YFSETQ. This CDR3 has 15 residues. CDR3 coding DNA: TGCGCCAGCAGCCCAATGACAGGGGGGGACACTGAAGCTTTCTTT. This encodes CASSPMTGGDTEAFF.

The CDR3 region is CASSPGGAYGYTF. CDR3 in DNA: TGTGCCAGCAGCCCAGGGGGCGCGTATGGCTACACCTTC. V is TRBV3-1 (or the pseudogene TRBV3-2) and J is TRBJ1-2; TRBD1 aligns across 8 bases. The junction had 3 bases not matched to a gene; V was cut back by 4 bases and J by 5 bases. The germline V gene has CDR1 LGHDT and CDR2 YNNKEL (reference sequence). The CDR3 length is 13 residues.

The V gene is TRBV5-6, the J gene TRBJ1-1; 8 nucleotides agree with TRBD1. Germline CDR1 and CDR2: SGHDT and YYEEEE. This CDR3 is built from 15 residues. J was trimmed by 6 bases and V by 0 bases; bases with no gene match: 7. CDR3 in amino acids: CASSLVDRGPAEAFF. CDR3 in DNA: TGTGCCAGCAGCTTGGTAGACAGGGGCCCCGCTGAAGCTTTCTTT.

This clone was observed a single time. The V gene is TRBV5-4, the J gene TRBJ2-1; 7 bases are a match to TRBD1. Trimming took 0 bases from V and 6 from J; bases not matched to a gene: 12. The CDR3 covers 17 residues. Germline CDR1 reads SGHNT; CDR2 reads YYREEE (reference sequence). The CDR3 region is CASSLAEKRQGINEQFF. The CDR3 coding sequence is TGTGCCAGCAGCTTGGCGGAGAAAAGACAGGGTATCAATGAGCAGTTCTTC.

The chain has TRBV5-1 and TRBJ1-1; 7 bases match TRBD1. Germline V gene lookup returns CDR1 SGHRS and CDR2 YFSETQ. The CDR3 spans 16 residues. Trimming removed 2 bases from V and 1 base from J; junction bases left unmatched: 8. The CDR3 loop is CASSFKGQASNTEAFF. CDR3 bases: TGCGCCAGCAGCTTCAAAGGACAGGCCTCGAACACTGAAGCTTTCTTT.

V and J are TRBV5-1 and TRBJ2-5, with 8 bases lining up with TRBD1. Germline CDR1 is SGHRS and CDR2 is YFSETQ. With V trimmed by 6 bases and J by 5 bases, 12 bases remained unmatched. This CDR3 is built from 15 residues. The CDR3 loop is CASTSRQGPQETQYF. CDR3 in DNA: TGCGCCAGCACCAGCCGACAGGGGCCGCAGGAGACCCAGTACTTC.

This rearrangement joins TRBV19 to TRBJ2-2; 7 bases agree with TRBD1. The CDR3 is 14 residues long. V was clipped by 7 bases and J by 4 bases; unmatched bases: 6. Per the germline V gene, CDR1 is LNHDA and CDR2 is SQIVND (reference sequence). In DNA, the CDR3 is TGTGCCAGTATCGGACAGGCCATCACCGGGGAGCTGTTTTTT. Protein: CASIGQAITGELFF.

The chain recombines TRBV21-1 with TRBJ2-7; no check of the table's D call, TRBD1, against the DNA was made. TRBV21-1 has pseudogene status. This CDR3 is 14 amino acids long. As DNA, the CDR3 is TGTGCCAGCAGCAAACGTGACAGGGGCTACGAGCAGTACTTC. It yields the protein CASSKRDRGYEQYF.

The chain couples TRBV30 to TRBJ1-1, with D possibly matching TRBD1 (5 bases). This CDR3 contains 12 residues. The V gene's germline CDR1 is GTSNPN and CDR2 SVGIG (reference sequence). Trimming took off 1 base at V and 11 bases at J, with 14 bases between the two ends. CDR3 bases: TGTGCCTGGAGTGAAGGGGATATTAAGGCTTTCTTT. Its protein product is CAWSEGDIKAFF.

The V gene is TRBV6-1, the J gene TRBJ2-7; 11 nucleotides align to TRBD2. CDR3 length equals 15 residues. V lost 3 bases, J lost 6 bases, and 7 bases stayed unmatched. Germline-derived CDR1 and CDR2 are MNHNS and SASEGT. The DNA for the CDR3 is TGTGCCAGCAGTGAGAACTTAGCGGGGGGGCTCGAGCAGTACTTC. It codes for CASSENLAGGLEQYF.

The chain links TRBV19 to TRBJ1-2, with 8 nucleotides matching TRBD1. Trimming cost V 6 bases and J 2 bases; bases outside gene matches: 8. The CDR3 has 15 amino acids. The germline CDR1 and CDR2 sequences are LNHDA and SQIVND (reference sequence). CDR3 sequence reads: CASRAQTGANYGYTF. CDR3 nucleotides: TGTGCCAGTAGAGCTCAGACAGGGGCCAACTATGGCTACACCTTC.

This clone was counted a single time. This chain uses TRBV10-2 with TRBJ1-5, with D tentatively TRBD1 (5 bases). CDR1 is WSHSY and CDR2 is SAAADI in the germline V gene. The CDR3 covers 12 residues. V was clipped by 8 bases and J by 5 bases, with 10 bases between them. The CDR3 nucleotides read TGCGCCAGCTGGACACCAGATCAGCCCCAGCATTTT. Translation gives CASWTPDQPQHF.

The J gene is TRBJ1-5, the V gene TRBV19, with 10 bases matching TRBD1. This CDR3 contains 13 residues. V dropped 6 bases and J dropped 6; count of bases not matched to a gene: 2. From germline, CDR1 is LNHDA and CDR2 SQIVND (reference sequence). For the CDR3, the DNA is TGTGCCAGTAGAAGACAGGGGGCTCAGCCCCAGCATTTT. Its translation is CASRRQGAQPQHF.

This sequence joins TRBV19 and TRBJ1-2; the D is unclear. Germline-derived CDR1 and CDR2 are LNHDA and SQIVND (reference sequence). The CDR3 covers 14 residues. The ends were cut back, 6 bases at V and 4 bases at J, with 15 bases in the middle. The CDR3 spells CASSPGASLYGYTF. The CDR3 coding sequence is TGTGCCAGTAGCCCGGGAGCCAGCCTCTATGGCTACACCTTC.

The chain couples TRBV12-5 to TRBJ2-4; no firm D call. From germline, CDR1 is LGHNT and CDR2 FRNRAP. The ends were cut back, 4 bases at V and 5 bases at J, with 9 bases in the middle. There are 13 residues in the CDR3. The CDR3 reads CASGSSGQNIQYF. The CDR3 coding sequence is TGTGCTAGTGGTTCCAGTGGCCAAAACATTCAGTACTTC.

This rearrangement joins TRBV4-1 to TRBJ2-7; D possibly corresponds to TRBD1 (5 bases). The germline V gene has CDR1 MGHRA and CDR2 YSYEKL. The CDR3 is 17 amino acids. With 5 bases removed from V and 0 bases from J, the gap between germline ends came to 20 bases. The CDR3 coding sequence is TGCGCCAGCAGCGTAATCCCTGGCGACAGTCCCTCCTACGAGCAGTACTTC. This gives the protein CASSVIPGDSPSYEQYF.

V and J are TRBV27 and TRBJ1-6; unclear D gene. The V end lost 3 bases, the J end lost 7 bases, and 4 bases lay between the germline ends. Germline CDR1 MNHEY, CDR2 SMNVEV (reference sequence). The CDR3 covers 12 residues. The CDR3 DNA follows: TGTGCCAGCAGTTTGCGAAATTCACCCCTCCACTTT. It is translated as CASSLRNSPLHF.

This sequence joins TRBV30 and TRBJ1-2, with D perhaps TRBD1 (5 bases). The CDR3 runs to 14 residues. Germline CDR1 reads GTSNPN; CDR2 reads SVGIG (reference sequence). The V end lost 0 bases, the J end lost 4 bases, and 12 bases lay between the germline ends. The CDR3 reads CAWSVQDIVYGYTF. As DNA, the CDR3 is TGTGCCTGGAGTGTACAGGATATCGTCTATGGCTACACCTTC. Together with reference TRBV30 and TRBJ1-2, the CDR3 gives the full variable domain: SQTIHQWPATLVQPVGSPLSLECTVEGTSNPNLYWYRQAAGRGLQLLFYSVGIGQISSEVPQNLSASRPQDRQFILSSKKLLLSDSGFYLCAWSVQDIVYGYTFGSGTRLTVV.

The rearrangement joins TRBV28 to TRBJ1-4; D gene uncertain. Trimming took off 3 bases at V and 0 bases at J, with 14 bases between the two ends. The CDR3 contains 17 residues. CDR1 and CDR2 (germline): MDHEN, SYDVKM. The CDR3 sequence is CASSFYRITATNEKLFF. CDR3 DNA: TGTGCCAGCAGTTTCTACAGAATAACTGCAACTAATGAAAAACTGTTTTTT.

V and J are TRBV10-1 and TRBJ1-2; no firm D call. Germline CDR1 reads WNHNN; CDR2 reads SYGVQD (reference sequence). The CDR3 is 13 residues long. Trimming removed 0 bases from V and 6 bases from J, with 8 bases in between. CDR3 in amino acids: CASSESRGNGYTF. The CDR3 DNA is TGCGCCAGCAGTGAGTCGAGAGGGAATGGCTACACCTTC.

This clone was observed a single time. The V and J genes are TRBV5-8 and TRBJ2-7; 9 nucleotides match TRBD1. CDR3 size: 15 residues. Germline CDR1 SGHTS, CDR2 YDEGEE. V gave up 1 base and J gave up 2 bases; unmatched junction bases: 4. The CDR3 bases are TGTGCCAGCAGCTTGATGGGACAGGGCGCCTACGAGCAGTACTTC. This encodes CASSLMGQGAYEQYF.

The chain joins TRBV7-3 to TRBJ2-6, with TRBD2 matching over 8 bases. Germline V gene sequence: CDR1 SGHTA, CDR2 FQGTGA. The CDR3 extends over 17 amino acids. The V gene end was trimmed by 2 bases and the J gene end by 1 base; junction bases not matched to a gene: 4. Here the CDR3 DNA reads TGTGCCAGCAGCTTATCGGCTAGCGGGTCTGGGGCCAACGTCCTGACTTTC. As protein: CASSLSASGSGANVLTF.

The gene calls are TRBV15 and TRBJ2-1, with a weak D call TRBD1 (5 bases). The CDR3 has 13 amino acids. V dropped 0 bases and J dropped 14 bases, with 14 bases sitting between them. Germline-derived CDR1 and CDR2 are LNHNV and YYDKDF (reference sequence). DNA of the CDR3: TGTGCCACCAGCAGAGATATTGAAGGGGAAGAGTTCTTC. It yields the protein CATSRDIEGEEFF.

J is TRBJ2-1 and V is TRBV29-1; TRBD2 aligns across 12 bases. CDR3 size: 15 residues. Trimming removed 3 bases from V and 8 bases from J; junction bases left unmatched: 8. In germline, CDR1 is SQVTM, CDR2 ANQGSEA. The CDR3 nucleotides read TGCAGCGTTGACCCATCTAGCGGGGGGGTCGATGAGCAGTTCTTC. Translation: CSVDPSSGGVDEQFF.